The 12 T cell receptor beta chains below were found in one sample sequenced in a study of shared clonotypes between healthy human individuals. Sequenced by immunoSEQ multiplex PCR; TCRdb stores in-frame clones only, minus some. Here the sample spans 2,500,000 or so clones, roughly 90% being singletons. What was sequenced was naive CD4+ T cells from PBMCs. The subset here: CD45RA+ positively selected. The receptors derive from a man between 18 and 29 years old in good health. Some clones in this sample may be carry-over from other donors' samples.

The J gene is TRBJ1-2, the V gene TRBV11-2; 7 nucleotides agree with TRBD1. Germline V gives CDR1 SGHAT, CDR2 FQNNGV. The J segment lost 4 bases and the V segment lost 1 base, leaving 12 bases of the junction unmatched. This CDR3 has 17 residues. CDR3 amino acids: CASSLAPPGQISYGYTF. CDR3 sequence (DNA): TGTGCCAGCAGCTTAGCACCCCCGGGACAGATCTCCTATGGCTACACCTTC.

V gene TRBV9 combines with J gene TRBJ2-3; 8 nucleotides align to TRBD2. The length of the CDR3 is 16 residues. CDR1 is SGDLS, CDR2 YYNGEE, per germline. V lost 2 bases to trimming and J lost 3 bases; unmatched junction nucleotides: 8. CDR3 amino acids: CASSVPSGSGTDTQYF. CDR3 in DNA: TGTGCCAGCAGCGTTCCAAGCGGGAGTGGGACAGATACGCAGTATTTT. Full variable domain (rest looked up from reference TRBV9 and TRBJ2-3): DSGVTQTPKHLITATGQRVTLRCSPRSGDLSVYWYQQSLDQGLQFLIQYYNGEERAKGNILERFSAQQFPDLHSELNLSSLELGDSALYFCASSVPSGSGTDTQYFGPGTRLTVL.

This clone was seen a handful of times. The chain couples TRBV6-6 to TRBJ1-1, with D maybe TRBD1 (5 bases). This CDR3 is built from 15 residues. Germline values: CDR1 MNHNY, CDR2 SVGAGI (reference sequence). V lost 1 base and J lost 3, with 12 bases in between. The CDR3 sequence: CASSYWGRGDTEAFF. Here the CDR3 DNA reads TGTGCCAGCAGTTACTGGGGCAGAGGGGACACTGAAGCTTTCTTT.

V and J are TRBV10-3 and TRBJ2-7, with a possible D match to TRBD1 (7 bases). The germline V and J ends were trimmed by 8 bases and 7 bases, with 21 bases remaining between them. The CDR3 is 14 residues long. Germline values: CDR1 ENHRY, CDR2 SYGVKD. The CDR3: CAILGTASGEEQYF. In DNA, the CDR3 is TGTGCCATCCTCGGGACAGCCTCGGGGGAAGAGCAGTACTTC.

The rearrangement joins TRBV11-1 to TRBJ1-1; tentatively, D is TRBD1 (5 bases). Trimming removed 5 bases from V and 0 bases from J, with 7 bases in between. The germline gives CDR1 SGHAT, CDR2 FQDESV (reference sequence). CDR3 length equals 13 residues. Here the CDR3 DNA reads TGTGCCAGCAGCAGGGACCTGAACACTGAAGCTTTCTTT. This encodes CASSRDLNTEAFF. Full variable domain (missing parts from reference TRBV11-1 and TRBJ1-1): EAEVAQSPRYKITEKSQAVAFWCDPISGHATLYWYRQILGQGPELLVQFQDESVVDDSQLPKDRFSAERLKGVDSTLKIQPAELGDSAMYLCASSRDLNTEAFFGQGTRLTVV.

The V call is TRBV5-1, the J call TRBJ1-1, with D possibly being TRBD1 (5 bases). The CDR3 totals 17 residues. V was shortened by 4 bases and J by 5 bases, with 24 bases between the two germline ends. The germline CDR1 and CDR2 sequences are SGHRS and YFSETQ. CDR3 amino acids: CASSTEFGGESVTEAFF. CDR3 bases: TGCGCCAGCAGCACGGAGTTTGGGGGAGAAAGTGTGACTGAAGCTTTCTTT.

The chain is built from TRBV7-2 and TRBJ1-5; no clear D. Germline CDR1 is SGHTA and CDR2 is FQGNSA. Trimming shortened V by 1 base and J by 7 bases, and 5 bases separated the two germline ends. This CDR3 region has 12 residues. In DNA form, the CDR3 reads TGTGCCAGCAGCTTAGTATGGCAGCCCCAGCATTTT. Residues: CASSLVWQPQHF.

Worth noting for this clone: This sample includes further DNA sequences coding for the same CDR3. The rearrangement links TRBV9 to TRBJ2-5; perhaps D is TRBD1 or TRBD2 (6 bases each). With 1 base removed from V and 2 bases from J, the gap between germline ends came to 9 bases. The CDR3 runs 14 residues. Germline V lookup: CDR1 SGDLS, CDR2 YYNGEE. CDR3: CASSVTGTQETQYF. The CDR3 nucleotides read TGTGCCAGCAGCGTAACAGGGACTCAAGAGACCCAGTACTTC. Full variable domain (missing parts from reference TRBV9 and TRBJ2-5): DSGVTQTPKHLITATGQRVTLRCSPRSGDLSVYWYQQSLDQGLQFLIQYYNGEERAKGNILERFSAQQFPDLHSELNLSSLELGDSALYFCASSVTGTQETQYFGPGTRLLVL.

The V call is TRBV5-1, the J call TRBJ1-1; D gene uncertain. V was clipped by 0 bases and J by 1 base, with 7 bases between them. The germline V gene encodes CDR1 SGHRS and CDR2 YFSETQ. CDR3 length: 14 residues. The CDR3: CASSLETRNTEAFF. The CDR3 DNA follows: TGCGCCAGCAGCTTGGAGACGAGGAACACTGAAGCTTTCTTT. Full variable domain (rest looked up from reference TRBV5-1 and TRBJ1-1): KAGVTQTPRYLIKTRGQQVTLSCSPISGHRSVSWYQQTPGQGLQFLFEYFSETQRNKGNFPGRFSGRQFSNSRSEMNVSTLELGDSALYLCASSLETRNTEAFFGQGTRLTVV.

The CDR3 bases are TGTGCCAGCAGTTCGGGGGGACAGGGGAGGTATGGCACTGAAGCTTTCTTT. It specifies CASSSGGQGRYGTEAFF. The rearrangement uses TRBV28 and TRBJ1-1; 10 bases are shared with TRBD1. After removal of 4 bases from V and 4 bases from J, the junction contained 12 bases not matched to a gene. This CDR3 is built from 17 residues. Germline V lookup: CDR1 MDHEN, CDR2 SYDVKM.

J is TRBJ2-1 and V is TRBV5-4, with no clear D. CDR1 is SGHNT, CDR2 YYREEE, per germline (reference sequence). Trimming stripped 2 bases from V and 8 bases from J, with 17 bases between. The CDR3 runs to 15 residues. CDR3 in amino acids: CASSFPPPPFDEQFF. CDR3 coding DNA: TGTGCCAGCAGCTTTCCCCCTCCTCCTTTCGATGAGCAGTTCTTC.

The chain recombines TRBV27 with TRBJ1-1, with 8 bases aligning to TRBD1. The V gene's germline CDR1 is MNHEY and CDR2 SMNVEV (reference sequence). The J segment lost 1 base and the V segment lost 5 bases, leaving 6 bases of the junction unmatched. This CDR3 has 15 amino acids. The CDR3 reads CASSQGQVQNTEAFF. CDR3 nucleotide sequence: TGTGCCAGCAGTCAGGGACAGGTACAGAACACTGAAGCTTTCTTT.